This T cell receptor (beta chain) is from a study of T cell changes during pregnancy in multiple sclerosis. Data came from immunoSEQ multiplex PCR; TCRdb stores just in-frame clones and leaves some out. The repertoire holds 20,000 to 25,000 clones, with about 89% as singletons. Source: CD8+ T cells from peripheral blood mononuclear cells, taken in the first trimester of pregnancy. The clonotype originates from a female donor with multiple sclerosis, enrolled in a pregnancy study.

The DNA for the CDR3 is TGTGCCAGCAGTTACAGGGCAGCGTACGAGCAGTACTTC. Translating gives CASSYRAAYEQYF. The gene calls are TRBV28 and TRBJ2-7; D is possibly TRBD1 (6 bases). V was cut by 4 bases and J by 4 bases, with 11 bases left in between. The CDR3 spans 13 residues. Per germline, CDR1 MDHEN and CDR2 SYDVKM.